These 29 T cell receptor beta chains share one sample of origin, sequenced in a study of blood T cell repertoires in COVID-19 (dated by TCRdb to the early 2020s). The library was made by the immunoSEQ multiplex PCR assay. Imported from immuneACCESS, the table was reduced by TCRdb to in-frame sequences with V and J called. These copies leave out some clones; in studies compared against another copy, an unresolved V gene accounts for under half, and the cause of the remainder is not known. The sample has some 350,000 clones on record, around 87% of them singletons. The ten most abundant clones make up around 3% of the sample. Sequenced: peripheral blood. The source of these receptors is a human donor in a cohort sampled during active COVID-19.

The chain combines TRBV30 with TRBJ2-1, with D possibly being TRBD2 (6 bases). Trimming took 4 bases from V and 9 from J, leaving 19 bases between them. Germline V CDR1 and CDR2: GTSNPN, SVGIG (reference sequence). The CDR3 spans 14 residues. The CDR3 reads CAWTPPRQGGEQFF. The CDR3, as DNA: TGTGCCTGGACCCCCCCCCGGCAGGGAGGTGAGCAGTTCTTC.

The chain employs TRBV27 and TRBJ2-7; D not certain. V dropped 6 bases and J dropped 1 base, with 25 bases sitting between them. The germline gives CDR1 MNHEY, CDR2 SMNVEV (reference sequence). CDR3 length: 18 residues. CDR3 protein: CASSLGAPLHFRSYEQYF. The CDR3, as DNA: TGTGCCAGCAGCCTGGGCGCGCCACTTCACTTTAGGTCCTACGAGCAGTACTTC.

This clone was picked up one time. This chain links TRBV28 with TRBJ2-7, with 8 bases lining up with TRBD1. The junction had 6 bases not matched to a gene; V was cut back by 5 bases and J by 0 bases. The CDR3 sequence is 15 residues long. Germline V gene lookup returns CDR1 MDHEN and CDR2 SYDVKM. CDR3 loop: CASSTPTGDSYEQYF. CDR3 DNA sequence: TGTGCCAGCAGTACGCCGACAGGGGACTCCTACGAGCAGTACTTC.

The CDR3 DNA reads as TGTGCCAGCAGTTTACGTGGGAGCAATGAGCAGTTCTTC. As protein: CASSLRGSNEQFF. The chain recombines TRBV28 with TRBJ2-1, with D perhaps matching TRBD2 (5 bases). V was trimmed by 2 bases and J by 6 bases, leaving 8 bases between them. CDR1 and CDR2 from the germline V gene are MDHEN and SYDVKM. The length of the CDR3 is 13 residues.

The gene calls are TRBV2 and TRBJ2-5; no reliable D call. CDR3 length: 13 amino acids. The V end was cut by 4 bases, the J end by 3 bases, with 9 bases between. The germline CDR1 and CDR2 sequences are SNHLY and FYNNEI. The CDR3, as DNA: TGTGCCAGCAGTGTTTCGGTGGAAGAGACCCAGTACTTC. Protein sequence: CASSVSVEETQYF.

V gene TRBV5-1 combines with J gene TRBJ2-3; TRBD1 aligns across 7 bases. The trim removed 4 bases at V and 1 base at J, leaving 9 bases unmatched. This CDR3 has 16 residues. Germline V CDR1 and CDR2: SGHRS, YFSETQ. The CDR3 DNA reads TGCGCCAGCAGCAGGGGACAGCCCGGTCGCACAGATACGCAGTATTTT. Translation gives CASSRGQPGRTDTQYF.

The CDR3 bases are TGCAGCGCTAGGACAGGGTACGTCGTCGGGGAGCTGTTTTTT. It specifies CSARTGYVVGELFF. The rearrangement joins TRBV29-1 to TRBJ2-2; TRBD1 agrees at 8 bases. This CDR3 has 14 residues. The V gene end was trimmed by 7 bases and the J gene end by 7 bases; junction bases not matched to a gene: 11. The germline CDR1 and CDR2 sequences are SQVTM and ANQGSEA.

The CDR3 region has the DNA TGTGCCACCAGCAGGGGGAGGAATCAATACGAGCAGTACTTC. Translating gives CATSRGRNQYEQYF. The chain couples TRBV15 to TRBJ2-7, with a possible D match to TRBD2 (6 bases). Germline CDR1 is LNHNV and CDR2 is YYDKDF (reference sequence). CDR3 length equals 14 residues. Trimming pared 3 bases from V and 4 bases from J, leaving 13 bases between. Drawing the rest from reference TRBV15 and TRBJ2-7, the complete variable domain is DAMVIQNPRYQVTQFGKPVTLSCSQTLNHNVMYWYQQKSSQAPKLLFHYYDKDFNNEADTPDNFQSRRPNTSFCFLDIRSPGLGDTAMYLCATSRGRNQYEQYFGPGTRLTVT.

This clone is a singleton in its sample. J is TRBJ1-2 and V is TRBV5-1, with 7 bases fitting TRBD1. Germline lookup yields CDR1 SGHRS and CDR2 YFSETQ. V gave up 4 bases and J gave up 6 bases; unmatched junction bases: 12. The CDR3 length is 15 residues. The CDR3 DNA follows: TGCGCCAGCAGCAGTAGGGAGCAGACAGGGAATGGCTACACCTTC. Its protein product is CASSSREQTGNGYTF.

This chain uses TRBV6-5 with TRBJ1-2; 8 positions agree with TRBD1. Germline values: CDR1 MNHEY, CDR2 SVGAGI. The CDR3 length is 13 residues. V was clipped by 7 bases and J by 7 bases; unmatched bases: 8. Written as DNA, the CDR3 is TGTGCCAGCACCAAACCGGACAGGGCTGGCTACACCTTC. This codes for CASTKPDRAGYTF.

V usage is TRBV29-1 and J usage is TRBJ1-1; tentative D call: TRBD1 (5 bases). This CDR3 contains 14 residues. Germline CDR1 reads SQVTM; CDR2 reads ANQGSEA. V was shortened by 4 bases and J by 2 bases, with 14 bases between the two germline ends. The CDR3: CSVAFGGSNTEAFF. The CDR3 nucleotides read TGCAGCGTTGCCTTCGGGGGTAGTAACACTGAAGCTTTCTTT. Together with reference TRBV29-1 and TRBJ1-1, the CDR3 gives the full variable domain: SAVISQKPSRDICQRGTSLTIQCQVDSQVTMMFWYRQQPGQSLTLIATANQGSEATYESGFVIDKFPISRPNLTFSTLTVSNMSPEDSSIYLCSVAFGGSNTEAFFGQGTRLTVV.

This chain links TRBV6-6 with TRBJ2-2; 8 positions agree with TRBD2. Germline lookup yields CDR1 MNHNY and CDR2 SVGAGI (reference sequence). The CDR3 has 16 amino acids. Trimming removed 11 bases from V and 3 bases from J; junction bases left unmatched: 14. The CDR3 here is CAGKAGERGDTGELFF. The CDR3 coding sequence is TGTGCCGGCAAAGCGGGGGAGCGAGGGGACACCGGGGAGCTGTTTTTT.

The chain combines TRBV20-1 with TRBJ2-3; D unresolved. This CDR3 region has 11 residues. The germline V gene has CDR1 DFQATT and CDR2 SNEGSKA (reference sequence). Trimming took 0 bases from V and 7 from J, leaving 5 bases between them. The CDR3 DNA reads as TGCAGTGCTAGAGATAGTTATACGCAGTATTTT. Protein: CSARDSYTQYF.

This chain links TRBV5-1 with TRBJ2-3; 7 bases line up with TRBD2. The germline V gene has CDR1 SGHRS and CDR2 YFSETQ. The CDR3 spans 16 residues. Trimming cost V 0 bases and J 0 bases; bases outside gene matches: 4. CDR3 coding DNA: TGCGCCAGCAGCTTGGGGGGAGCGGGAAGCACAGATACGCAGTATTTT. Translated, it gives CASSLGGAGSTDTQYF.

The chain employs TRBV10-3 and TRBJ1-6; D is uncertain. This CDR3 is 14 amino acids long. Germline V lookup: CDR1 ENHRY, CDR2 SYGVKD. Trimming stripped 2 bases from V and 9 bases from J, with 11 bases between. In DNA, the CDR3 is TGTGCCATCAGTGAGCCCAGTCTAGGTTCACCCCTCCACTTT. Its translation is CAISEPSLGSPLHF.

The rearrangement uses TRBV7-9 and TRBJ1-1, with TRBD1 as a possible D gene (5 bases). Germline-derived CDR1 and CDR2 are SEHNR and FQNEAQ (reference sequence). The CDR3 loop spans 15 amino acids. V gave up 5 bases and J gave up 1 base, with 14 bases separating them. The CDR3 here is CASSPPTDKNTEAFF. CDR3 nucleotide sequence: TGTGCCAGCAGCCCGCCAACGGACAAGAACACTGAAGCTTTCTTT. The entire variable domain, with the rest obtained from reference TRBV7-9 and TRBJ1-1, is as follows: DTGVSQNPRHKITKRGQNVTFRCDPISEHNRLYWYRQTLGQGPEFLTYFQNEAQLEKSRLLSDRFSAERPKGSFSTLEIQRTEQGDSAMYLCASSPPTDKNTEAFFGQGTRLTVV.

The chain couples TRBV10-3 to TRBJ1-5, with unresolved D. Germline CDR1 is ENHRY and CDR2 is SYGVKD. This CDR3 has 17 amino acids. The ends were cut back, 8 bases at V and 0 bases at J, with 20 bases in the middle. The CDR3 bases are TGTGCCATCGGAGGGCCGGGCAGCGAATATAGCAATCAGCCCCAGCATTTT. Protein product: CAIGGPGSEYSNQPQHF.

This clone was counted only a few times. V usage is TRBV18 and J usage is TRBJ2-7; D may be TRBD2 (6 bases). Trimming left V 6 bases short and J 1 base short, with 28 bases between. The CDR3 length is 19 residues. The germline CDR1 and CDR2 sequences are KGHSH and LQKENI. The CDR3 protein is CASSPSLGDLRGASYEQYF. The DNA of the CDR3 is TGTGCCAGCTCCCCGAGTCTGGGAGATCTTCGCGGGGCTTCCTACGAGCAGTACTTC.

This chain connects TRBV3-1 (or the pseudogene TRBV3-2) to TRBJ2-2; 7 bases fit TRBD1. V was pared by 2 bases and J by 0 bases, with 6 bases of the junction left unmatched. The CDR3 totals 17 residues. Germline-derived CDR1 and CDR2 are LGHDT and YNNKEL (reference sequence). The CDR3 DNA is TGTGCCAGCAGCCAAATGGGACAGACGTCGAACACCGGGGAGCTGTTTTTT. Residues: CASSQMGQTSNTGELFF.

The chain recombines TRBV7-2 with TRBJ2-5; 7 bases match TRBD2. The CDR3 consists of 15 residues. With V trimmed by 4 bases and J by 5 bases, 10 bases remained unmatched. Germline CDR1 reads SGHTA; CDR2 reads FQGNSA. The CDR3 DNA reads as TGTGCCAGCAGCTCGATTGGGACTAAGGAGGAGACCCAGTACTTC. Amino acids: CASSSIGTKEETQYF.

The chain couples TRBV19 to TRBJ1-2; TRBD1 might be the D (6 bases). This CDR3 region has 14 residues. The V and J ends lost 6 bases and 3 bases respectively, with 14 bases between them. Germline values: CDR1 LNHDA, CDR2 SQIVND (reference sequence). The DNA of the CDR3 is TGTGCCAGTAGGCAAACCCAGGGGTACTATGGCTACACCTTC. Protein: CASRQTQGYYGYTF.

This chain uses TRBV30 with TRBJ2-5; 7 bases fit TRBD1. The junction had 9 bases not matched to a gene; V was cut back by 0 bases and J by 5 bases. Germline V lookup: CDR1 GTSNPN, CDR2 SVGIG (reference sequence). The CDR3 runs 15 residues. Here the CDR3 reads CAWSVLDRARETQYF. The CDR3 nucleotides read TGTGCCTGGAGTGTCCTTGACAGGGCCCGTGAGACCCAGTACTTC.

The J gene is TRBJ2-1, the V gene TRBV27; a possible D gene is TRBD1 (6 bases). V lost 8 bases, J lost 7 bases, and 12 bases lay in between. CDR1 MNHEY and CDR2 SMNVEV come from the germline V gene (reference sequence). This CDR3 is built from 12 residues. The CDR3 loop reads CASQGLSNEQFF. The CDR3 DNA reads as TGTGCCAGCCAGGGGTTGTCGAATGAGCAGTTCTTC.

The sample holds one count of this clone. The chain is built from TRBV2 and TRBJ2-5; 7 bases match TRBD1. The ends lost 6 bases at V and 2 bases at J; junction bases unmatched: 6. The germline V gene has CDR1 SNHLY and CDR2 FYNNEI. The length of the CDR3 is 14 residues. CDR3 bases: TGTGCCAGCAGAGGCCGGGGACAGCAAGAGACCCAGTACTTC. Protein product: CASRGRGQQETQYF.

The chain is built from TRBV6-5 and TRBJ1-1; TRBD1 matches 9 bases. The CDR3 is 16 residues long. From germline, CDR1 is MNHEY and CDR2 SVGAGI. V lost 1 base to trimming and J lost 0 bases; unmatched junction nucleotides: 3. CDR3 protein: CASSYYRGHLNTEAFF. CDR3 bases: TGTGCCAGCAGTTACTACAGGGGGCACCTGAACACTGAAGCTTTCTTT.

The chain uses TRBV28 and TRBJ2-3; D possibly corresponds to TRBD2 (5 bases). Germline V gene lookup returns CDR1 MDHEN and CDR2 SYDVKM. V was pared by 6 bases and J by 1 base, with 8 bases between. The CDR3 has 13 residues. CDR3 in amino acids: CASRVGGTDTQYF. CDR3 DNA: TGTGCCAGCAGAGTCGGGGGCACAGATACGCAGTATTTT.

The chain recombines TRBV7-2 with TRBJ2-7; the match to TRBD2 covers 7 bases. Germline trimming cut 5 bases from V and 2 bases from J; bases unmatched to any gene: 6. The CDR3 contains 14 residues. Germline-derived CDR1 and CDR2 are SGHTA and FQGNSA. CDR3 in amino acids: CASSPEGLPYEQYF. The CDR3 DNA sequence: TGTGCCAGCAGCCCCGAGGGACTACCCTACGAGCAGTACTTC.

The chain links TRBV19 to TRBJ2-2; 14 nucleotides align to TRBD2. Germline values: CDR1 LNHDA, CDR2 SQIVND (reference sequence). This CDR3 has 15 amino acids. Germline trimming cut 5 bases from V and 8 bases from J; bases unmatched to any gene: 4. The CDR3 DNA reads TGTGCCAGTAGTTGGGGACTAGCGGGAGAGGGGGAGCTGTTTTTT. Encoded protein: CASSWGLAGEGELFF.

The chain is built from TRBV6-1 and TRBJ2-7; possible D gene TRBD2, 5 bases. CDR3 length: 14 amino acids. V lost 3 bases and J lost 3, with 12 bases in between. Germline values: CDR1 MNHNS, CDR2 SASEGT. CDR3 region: CASSDPRAGYEQYF. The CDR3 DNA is TGTGCCAGCAGTGACCCGCGCGCGGGCTACGAGCAGTACTTC.